The clone carrying this T cell receptor (beta chain) was found once. This record comes from a study of blood T cell repertoires in COVID-19. Study information: In each case, the material was cDNA or gDNA derived from T cells, B-cell-depleted T cells, or PBMCs.

Per the germline V gene, CDR1 is WNHNN and CDR2 is SYGVQD (reference sequence). The CDR3 runs to 13 residues. Trimming removed 0 bases at V and 9 bases at J, with 11 bases between. Generated by immunoSEQ multiplex PCR, the TCRdb table keeps only in-frame clones and is missing some. Of 450,000 to 500,000 clones in the sample, about nine tenths are singletons; the top ten hold 8.3%. Among Cohort 3 donors, those recovered had two negative PCRs, clearance, or symptom resolution. The TCR sequence derives from a woman aged 60-70 years who had recovered from COVID-19. The sample taken for sequencing was PBMCs or T cells enriched from blood (not recorded which). The V and J genes are TRBV10-1 and TRBJ2-5; D is unresolved. For the CDR3, the DNA is TGCGCCAGCAGTGAGTCCCCAGAAACACCCCAGTACTTC. It yields the protein CASSESPETPQYF.